The source of this T cell receptor (beta chain) is a study of control samples from healthy donors and cancer patients. Measured with immunoSEQ multiplex PCR; TCRdb has only the in-frame clones, and not every one. The sample has some 130,000 clones, 92% seen once. The CDR3 has 14 residues. Germline assignment: CDR1 SGHRS and CDR2 YFSETQ. V lost 3 bases to trimming and J lost 1 base, with 11 bases between them. The chain employs TRBV5-1 and TRBJ2-7, with a possible D match to TRBD1 (6 bases). Sequencing was carried out using blood. This receptor was obtained from a woman aged 50 to 60 in good health. CDR3 in amino acids: CASSYGRGSYEQYF. The CDR3 DNA sequence: TGCGCCAGCAGCTATGGCAGGGGTTCCTACGAGCAGTACTTC.